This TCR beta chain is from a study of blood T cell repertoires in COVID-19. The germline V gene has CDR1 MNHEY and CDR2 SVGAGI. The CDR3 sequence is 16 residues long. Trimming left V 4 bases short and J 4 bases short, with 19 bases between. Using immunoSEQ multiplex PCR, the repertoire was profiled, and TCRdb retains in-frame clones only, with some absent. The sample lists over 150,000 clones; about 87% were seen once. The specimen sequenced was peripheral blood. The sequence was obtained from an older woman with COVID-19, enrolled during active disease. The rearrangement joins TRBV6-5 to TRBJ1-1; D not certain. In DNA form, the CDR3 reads TGTGCCAGCAGTTCCCTGGGTGCGAGGGAACCCACTGAAGCTTTCTTT. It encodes CASSSLGAREPTEAFF.